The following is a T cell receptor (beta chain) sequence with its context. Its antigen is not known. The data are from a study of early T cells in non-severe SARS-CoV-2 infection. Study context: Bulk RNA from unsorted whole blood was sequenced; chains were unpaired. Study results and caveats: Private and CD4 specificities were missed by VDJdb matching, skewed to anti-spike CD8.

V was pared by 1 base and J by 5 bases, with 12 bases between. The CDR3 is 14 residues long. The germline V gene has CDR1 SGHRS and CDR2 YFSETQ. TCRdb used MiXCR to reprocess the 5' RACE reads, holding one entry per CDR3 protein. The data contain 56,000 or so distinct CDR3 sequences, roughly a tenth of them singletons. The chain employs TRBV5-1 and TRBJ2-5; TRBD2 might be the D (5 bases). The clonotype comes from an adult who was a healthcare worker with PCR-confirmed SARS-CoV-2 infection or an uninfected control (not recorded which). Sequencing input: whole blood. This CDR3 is CASSLTRAGETQYF. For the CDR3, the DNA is TGCGCCAGCAGCTTGACGAGGGCCGGTGAGACCCAGTACTTC.